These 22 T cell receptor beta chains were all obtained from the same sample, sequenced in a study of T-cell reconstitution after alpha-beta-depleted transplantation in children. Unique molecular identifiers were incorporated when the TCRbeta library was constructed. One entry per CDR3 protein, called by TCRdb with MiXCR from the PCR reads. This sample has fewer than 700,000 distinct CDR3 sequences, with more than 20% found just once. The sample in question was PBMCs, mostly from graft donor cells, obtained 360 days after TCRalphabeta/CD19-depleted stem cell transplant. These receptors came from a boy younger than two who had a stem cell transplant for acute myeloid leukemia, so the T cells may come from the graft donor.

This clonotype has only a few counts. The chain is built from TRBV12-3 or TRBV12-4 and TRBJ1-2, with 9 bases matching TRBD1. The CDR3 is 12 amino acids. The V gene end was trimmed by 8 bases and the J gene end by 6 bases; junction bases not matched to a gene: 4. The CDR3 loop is CASRGQGNGYTF. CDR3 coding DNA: TGTGCCAGCCGCGGACAGGGGAATGGCTACACCTTC.

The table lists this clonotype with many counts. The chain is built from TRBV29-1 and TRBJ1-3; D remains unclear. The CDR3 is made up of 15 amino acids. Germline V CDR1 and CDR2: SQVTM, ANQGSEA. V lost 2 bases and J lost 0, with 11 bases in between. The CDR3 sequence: CSVELLRGSGNTIYF. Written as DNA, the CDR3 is TGCAGCGTTGAACTACTACGAGGCTCTGGAAACACCATATATTTT.

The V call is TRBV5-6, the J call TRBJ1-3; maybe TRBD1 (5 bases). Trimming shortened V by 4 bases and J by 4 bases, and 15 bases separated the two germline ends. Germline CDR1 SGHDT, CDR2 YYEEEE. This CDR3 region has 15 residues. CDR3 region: CASSLGRSRGNTIYF. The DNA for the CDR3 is TGTGCCAGCAGCCTGGGACGGTCGAGAGGAAACACCATATATTTT. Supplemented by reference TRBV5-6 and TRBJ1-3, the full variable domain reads DAGVTQSPTHLIKTRGQQVTLRCSPKSGHDTVSWYQQALGQGPQFIFQYYEEEERQRGNFPDRFSGHQFPNYSSELNVNALLLGDSALYLCASSLGRSRGNTIYFGEGSWLTVV.

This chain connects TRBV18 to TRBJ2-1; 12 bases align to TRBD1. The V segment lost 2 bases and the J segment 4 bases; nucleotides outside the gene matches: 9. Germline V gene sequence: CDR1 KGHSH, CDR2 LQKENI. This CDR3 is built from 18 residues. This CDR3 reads CASSPGTGGSRRYNEQFF. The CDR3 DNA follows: TGTGCCAGCTCACCAGGGACAGGGGGCTCGAGGAGGTACAATGAGCAGTTCTTC.

The CDR3 protein is CASSLKWGVNEQFF. The CDR3 DNA follows: TGTGCCAGCAGCTTAAAGTGGGGAGTCAATGAGCAGTTCTTC. The V and J genes are TRBV7-2 and TRBJ2-1; perhaps TRBD2 as D (5 bases). Germline V gene sequence: CDR1 SGHTA, CDR2 FQGNSA. This CDR3 spans 14 amino acids. V was trimmed by 2 bases and J by 6 bases, leaving 11 bases between them.

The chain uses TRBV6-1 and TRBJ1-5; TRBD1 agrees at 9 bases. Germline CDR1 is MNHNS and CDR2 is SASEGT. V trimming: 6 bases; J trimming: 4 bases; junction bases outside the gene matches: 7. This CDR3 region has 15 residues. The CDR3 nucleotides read TGTGCCAGCAGATCAACAGGGGGCGGAAATCAGCCCCAGCATTTT. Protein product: CASRSTGGGNQPQHF.

DNA of the CDR3: TGCAGCGTTGAAGGATACCTGAGGAGCGGGGGGGCCTCAGAGACCCAGTACTTC. It yields the protein CSVEGYLRSGGASETQYF. The chain links TRBV29-1 to TRBJ2-5, with 10 bases fitting TRBD2. Trimming cost V 1 base and J 4 bases; bases outside gene matches: 15. Germline V gene data show CDR1 as SQVTM and CDR2 as ANQGSEA. The CDR3 covers 18 residues.

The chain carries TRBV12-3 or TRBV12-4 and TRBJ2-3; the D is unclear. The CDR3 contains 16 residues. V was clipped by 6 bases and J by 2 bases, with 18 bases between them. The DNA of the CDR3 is TGTGCCAGCAGAACTAACAGTCAGATCCTCACAGATACGCAGTATTTT. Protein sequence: CASRTNSQILTDTQYF.

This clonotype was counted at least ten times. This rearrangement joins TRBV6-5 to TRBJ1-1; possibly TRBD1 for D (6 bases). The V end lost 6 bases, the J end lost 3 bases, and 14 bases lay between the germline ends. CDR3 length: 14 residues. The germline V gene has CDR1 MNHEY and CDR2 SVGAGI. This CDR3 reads CASRIRGLYTEAFF. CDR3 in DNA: TGTGCCAGCAGGATCCGGGGGCTTTACACTGAAGCTTTCTTT.

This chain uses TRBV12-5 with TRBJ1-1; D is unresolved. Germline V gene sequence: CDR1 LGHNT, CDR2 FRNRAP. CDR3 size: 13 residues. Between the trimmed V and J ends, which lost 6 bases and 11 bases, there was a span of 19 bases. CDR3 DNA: TGTGCTAGTGGCCGCGATGGACCGATGAACGCTTTCTTT. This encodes CASGRDGPMNAFF.

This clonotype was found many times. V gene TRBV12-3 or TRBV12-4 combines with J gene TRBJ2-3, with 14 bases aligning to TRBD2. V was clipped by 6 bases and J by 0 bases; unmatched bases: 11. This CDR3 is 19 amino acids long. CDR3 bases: TGTGCCAGCAGAACCGGGACTAGCGGGGGACGACTTAGCACAGATACGCAGTATTTT. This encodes CASRTGTSGGRLSTDTQYF.

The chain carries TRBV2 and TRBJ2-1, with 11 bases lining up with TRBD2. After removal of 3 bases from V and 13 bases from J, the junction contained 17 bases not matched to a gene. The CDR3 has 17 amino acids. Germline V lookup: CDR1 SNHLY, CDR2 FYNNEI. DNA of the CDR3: TGTGCCAGCAGTGACTATAGGAGGACTAGCGGGCACCCGAGACAGTTCTTC. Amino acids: CASSDYRRTSGHPRQFF.

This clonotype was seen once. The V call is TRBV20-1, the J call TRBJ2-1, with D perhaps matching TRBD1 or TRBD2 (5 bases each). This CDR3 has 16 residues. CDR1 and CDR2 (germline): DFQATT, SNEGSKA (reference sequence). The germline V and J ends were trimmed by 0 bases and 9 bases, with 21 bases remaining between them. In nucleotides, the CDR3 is TGCAGTGCTAGAGATATGCGCCGGGGCCCCGAGGGTGAGCAGTTCTTC. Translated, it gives CSARDMRRGPEGEQFF.

CDR3 DNA sequence: TGTGCCAGCAGTTTAGGGGGGGGCAGGTCGCAATACTTC. It is translated as CASSLGGGRSQYF. V and J are TRBV6-5 and TRBJ2-7; the D gene is possibly TRBD2 (7 bases). Trimming took off 4 bases at V and 13 bases at J, with 20 bases between the two ends. The length of the CDR3 is 13 residues. Germline CDR1 reads MNHEY; CDR2 reads SVGAGI.

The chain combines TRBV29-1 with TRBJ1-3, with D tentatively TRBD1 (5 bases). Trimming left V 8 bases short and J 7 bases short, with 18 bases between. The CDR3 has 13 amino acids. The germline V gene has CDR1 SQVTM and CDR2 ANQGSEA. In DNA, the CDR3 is TGCAGCCCAAGGGGTGGGCGTCGGAACACCATATATTTT. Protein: CSPRGGRRNTIYF.

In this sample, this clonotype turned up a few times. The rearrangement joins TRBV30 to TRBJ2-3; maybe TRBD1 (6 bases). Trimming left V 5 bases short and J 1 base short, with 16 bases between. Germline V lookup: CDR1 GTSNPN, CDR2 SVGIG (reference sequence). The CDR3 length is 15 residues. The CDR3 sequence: CAWARGLSGTDTQYF. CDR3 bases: TGTGCCTGGGCAAGGGGGTTGTCGGGCACAGATACGCAGTATTTT.

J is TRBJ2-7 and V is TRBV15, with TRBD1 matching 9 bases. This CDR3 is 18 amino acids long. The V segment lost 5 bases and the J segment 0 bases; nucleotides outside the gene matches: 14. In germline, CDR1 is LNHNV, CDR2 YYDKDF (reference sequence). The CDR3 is CATSSLSPGQGLSYEQYF. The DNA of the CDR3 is TGTGCCACCAGCTCTCTTTCGCCGGGACAGGGCCTCTCCTACGAGCAGTACTTC.

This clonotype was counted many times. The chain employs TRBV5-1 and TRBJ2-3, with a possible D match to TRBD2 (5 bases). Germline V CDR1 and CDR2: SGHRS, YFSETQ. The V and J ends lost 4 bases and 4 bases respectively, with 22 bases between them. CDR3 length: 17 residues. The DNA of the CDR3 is TGCGCCAGCAGCCCCCGGGATGGCGGAACCCCATCAGATACGCAGTATTTT. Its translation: CASSPRDGGTPSDTQYF.

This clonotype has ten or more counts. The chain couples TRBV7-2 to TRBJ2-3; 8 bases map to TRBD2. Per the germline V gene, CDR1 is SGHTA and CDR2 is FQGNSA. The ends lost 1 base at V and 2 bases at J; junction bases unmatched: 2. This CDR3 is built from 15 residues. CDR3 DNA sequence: TGTGCCAGCAGCTTAGACGGGGGGGCCACAGATACGCAGTATTTT. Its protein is CASSLDGGATDTQYF.

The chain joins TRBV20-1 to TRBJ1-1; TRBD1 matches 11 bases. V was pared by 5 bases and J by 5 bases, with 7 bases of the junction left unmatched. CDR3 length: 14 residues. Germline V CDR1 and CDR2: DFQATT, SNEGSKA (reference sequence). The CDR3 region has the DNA TGCAGTGCTGTTAGGGACAGGGGGAGGACTGAAGCTTTCTTT. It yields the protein CSAVRDRGRTEAFF.

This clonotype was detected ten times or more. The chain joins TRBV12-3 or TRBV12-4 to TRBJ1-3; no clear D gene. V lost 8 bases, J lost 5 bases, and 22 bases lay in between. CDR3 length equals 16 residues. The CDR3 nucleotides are TGTGCCAGCGGCGATCCGGGGAGAGGAATACGAAACACCATATATTTT. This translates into CASGDPGRGIRNTIYF.

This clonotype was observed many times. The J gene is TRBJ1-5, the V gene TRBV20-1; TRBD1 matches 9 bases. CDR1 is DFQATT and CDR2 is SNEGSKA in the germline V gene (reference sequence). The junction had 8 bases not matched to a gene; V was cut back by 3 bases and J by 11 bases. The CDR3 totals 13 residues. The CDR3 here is CSARDRGGFAQHF. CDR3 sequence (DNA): TGCAGTGCTAGGGACAGGGGAGGGTTCGCCCAGCATTTT.